These 10 T cell receptor beta chains share one sample of origin, sequenced in a study of OX40 agonist ivuxolimab in advanced cancers. Assay: immunoSEQ multiplex PCR; the TCRdb copy retains only in-frame clones and omits some. The sample carries tens of thousands of clones, just under 90% recorded once. This sample comprised CD4+ or CD8+ T cells sorted from blood, obtained in a trial of the OX40 agonist ivuxolimab. Source of these receptors: an adult with an advanced solid tumor such as melanoma, head and neck, liver or kidney cancer.

The CDR3 sequence: CASSLTGTSGSREQFF. CDR3 DNA: TGTGCCAGCAGCCTCACAGGGACTAGCGGGAGTCGGGAGCAGTTCTTC. The chain employs TRBV7-9 and TRBJ2-1; 14 bases agree with TRBD2. Looked up from germline, CDR1 is SEHNR and CDR2 is FQNEAQ (reference sequence). This CDR3 has 16 amino acids. V lost 5 bases, J lost 10 bases, and 10 bases stayed unmatched.

This rearrangement joins TRBV5-5 to TRBJ1-1; TRBD1 matches 9 bases. Unmatched junction bases numbered 12, after V lost 4 bases and J lost 5 bases. Germline CDR1 and CDR2: SGHKS and YYEKEE (reference sequence). The CDR3 length is 16 residues. The DNA for the CDR3 is TGTGCCAGCAGCCTAGTAGGTGGACAGGGGTGGACTGAAGCTTTCTTT. This gives the protein CASSLVGGQGWTEAFF.

This clone was recorded a few times. This rearrangement joins TRBV5-4 to TRBJ2-5; D uncertain. Germline CDR1 reads SGHNT; CDR2 reads YYREEE (reference sequence). This CDR3 contains 14 residues. Trimming stripped 0 bases from V and 1 base from J, with 7 bases between. This chain's CDR3 is CASSLVGSQETQYF. The CDR3 DNA reads TGTGCCAGCAGCTTGGTGGGGTCCCAAGAGACCCAGTACTTC.

The chain is built from TRBV2 and TRBJ1-4; TRBD1 matches 8 bases. The CDR3 consists of 14 residues. The V segment lost 3 bases and the J segment 7 bases; nucleotides outside the gene matches: 4. Germline values: CDR1 SNHLY, CDR2 FYNNEI. The CDR3 sequence is CASSDQGALEKLFF. As DNA, the CDR3 is TGTGCCAGCAGTGATCAGGGGGCGCTTGAAAAACTGTTTTTT.

The rearrangement joins TRBV28 to TRBJ2-3; 9 positions match TRBD1. The V gene end was trimmed by 4 bases and the J gene end by 5 bases; junction bases not matched to a gene: 4. The germline V gene has CDR1 MDHEN and CDR2 SYDVKM. The CDR3 spans 14 residues. The CDR3 region is CASSWGQGGDTQYF. The DNA of the CDR3 is TGTGCCAGCAGTTGGGGACAGGGAGGAGATACGCAGTATTTT.

Points on this clone: A read error may produce the germline difference seen at one junction end. The chain uses TRBV27 and TRBJ1-4, with TRBD1 matching 7 bases. The CDR3 has 16 amino acids. Germline assignment: CDR1 MNHEY and CDR2 SMNVEV (reference sequence). In DNA, the CDR3 is TGTACCAGCAGGGGGACAGCTGCTTCAACTAATGAAAAACTGTTTTTT. Translation gives CTSRGTAASTNEKLFF. Looking up the rest from reference TRBV27 and TRBJ1-4 gives the full variable domain: EAQVTQNPRYLITVTGKKLTVTCSQNMNHEYMSWYRQDPGLGLRQIYYSMNVEVTDKGDVPEGYKVSRKEKRNFPLILESPSPNQTSLYFCTSRGTAASTNEKLFFGSGTQLSVL.

The V gene is TRBV28, the J gene TRBJ1-1, with D perhaps TRBD1 (5 bases). V lost 5 bases and J lost 2, with 15 bases in between. This CDR3 has 15 residues. The germline V gene encodes CDR1 MDHEN and CDR2 SYDVKM. In DNA, the CDR3 is TGTGCCAGCAGTCCTGGGGGGGGAGGAAACACTGAAGCTTTCTTT. It encodes CASSPGGGGNTEAFF.

The V and J genes are TRBV18 and TRBJ1-4; 7 bases fit TRBD1. The germline V gene has CDR1 KGHSH and CDR2 LQKENI. Trimming cost V 3 bases and J 2 bases; bases outside gene matches: 9. The CDR3 has 17 residues. CDR3 DNA: TGTGCCAGCTCACCCTCCCGGAGACAGGGCACTAATGAAAAACTGTTTTTT. Residues: CASSPSRRQGTNEKLFF.

This clone was detected a few times. The V call is TRBV5-1, the J call TRBJ1-4, with a possible D match to TRBD1 (5 bases). The CDR3 runs 15 residues. The V gene lost 0 bases and the J gene lost 0 bases, with 6 bases spanning the gap. From germline, CDR1 is SGHRS and CDR2 YFSETQ. This CDR3 is CASSLDRTTNEKLFF. CDR3 nucleotides: TGCGCCAGCAGCTTGGACAGGACAACTAATGAAAAACTGTTTTTT. Combining the CDR3 with reference TRBV5-1 and TRBJ1-4 gives the whole variable domain KAGVTQTPRYLIKTRGQQVTLSCSPISGHRSVSWYQQTPGQGLQFLFEYFSETQRNKGNFPGRFSGRQFSNSRSEMNVSTLELGDSALYLCASSLDRTTNEKLFFGSGTQLSVL.

The CDR3 spells CASSTVTGGDTQYF. The DNA for the CDR3 is TGTGCCAGTAGTACTGTCACAGGGGGAGATACGCAGTATTTT. The chain joins TRBV19 to TRBJ2-3; 8 nucleotides agree with TRBD1. Germline CDR1 is LNHDA and CDR2 is SQIVND (reference sequence). J gave up 5 bases and V 4 bases, and 5 bases lay outside the gene matches. The CDR3 has 14 amino acids.